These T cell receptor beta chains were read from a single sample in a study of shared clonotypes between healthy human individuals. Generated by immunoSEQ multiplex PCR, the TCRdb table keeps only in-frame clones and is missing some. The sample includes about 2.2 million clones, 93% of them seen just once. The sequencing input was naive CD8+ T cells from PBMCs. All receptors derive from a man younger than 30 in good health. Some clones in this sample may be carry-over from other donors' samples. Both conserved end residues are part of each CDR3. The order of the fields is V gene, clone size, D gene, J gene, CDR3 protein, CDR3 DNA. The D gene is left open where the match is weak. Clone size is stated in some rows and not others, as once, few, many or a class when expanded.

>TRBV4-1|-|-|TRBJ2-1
CASSQEVGWEAYNEQFF
TGCGCCAGCAGCCAAGAGGTTGGGTGGGAGGCCTACAATGAGCAGTTCTTC
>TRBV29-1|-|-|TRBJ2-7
CSVAAGLVPYEQYF
TGCAGCGTGGCCGCCGGGCTCGTCCCCTACGAGCAGTACTTC
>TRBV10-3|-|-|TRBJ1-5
CAISEPDRPVQHF
TGTGCCATCAGTGAGCCTGACAGGCCCGTCCAGCATTTT
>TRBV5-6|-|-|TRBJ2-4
CASSWTSENIQYF
TGTGCCAGCTCGTGGACGAGCGAAAACATTCAGTACTTC
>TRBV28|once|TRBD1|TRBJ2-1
CASSLTGAIYNEQFF
TGTGCCAGCAGTTTAACAGGGGCTATCTACAATGAGCAGTTCTTC
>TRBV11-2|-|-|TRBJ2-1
CASSGSAIYTYYNEQFF
TGTGCCAGCAGCGGGAGCGCAATCTATACCTATTACAATGAGCAGTTCTTC
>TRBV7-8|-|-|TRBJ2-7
CASSPTGPKSSYEQYF
TGTGCCAGCAGCCCAACGGGACCGAAGAGCTCCTACGAGCAGTACTTC
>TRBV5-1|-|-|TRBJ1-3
CASSLRPETYSGNTIYF
TGCGCCAGCAGCTTGAGGCCAGAAACTTACTCTGGAAACACCATATATTTT
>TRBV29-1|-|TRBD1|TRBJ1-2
CSARDRLTYGYTF
TGCAGCGCCCGGGACAGATTAACCTATGGCTACACCTTC
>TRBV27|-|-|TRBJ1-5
CASSVTGSNQPQHF
TGTGCCAGCAGTGTGACAGGTAGCAATCAGCCCCAGCATTTT
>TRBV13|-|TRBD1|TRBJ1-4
CASSRRDRQTSGKLFF
TGTGCCAGCAGCCGCCGGGACAGGCAGACGTCAGGAAAACTGTTTTTT
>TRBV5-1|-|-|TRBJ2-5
CASSDLRERETQYF
TGCGCCAGCAGCGATCTAAGGGAACGGGAGACCCAGTACTTC
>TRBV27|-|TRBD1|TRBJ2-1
CASSLDRLPNEQFF
TGTGCCAGCAGTTTGGACAGGTTGCCAAATGAGCAGTTCTTC
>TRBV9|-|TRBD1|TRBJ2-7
CASSVGQGEQYF
TGTGCCAGCAGCGTAGGACAGGGTGAGCAGTACTTC
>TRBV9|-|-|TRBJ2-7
CASSPYGGSHEQYF
TGTGCCAGCAGCCCCTACGGGGGATCCCACGAGCAGTACTTC
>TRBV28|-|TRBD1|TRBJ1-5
CASSIRQGPNQPQHF
TGTGCCAGCAGTATCCGACAGGGCCCAAATCAGCCCCAGCATTTT
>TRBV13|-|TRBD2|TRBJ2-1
CASSLSGSSYNEQFF
TGTGCCAGCAGCTTAAGCGGGAGCTCCTACAATGAGCAGTTCTTC
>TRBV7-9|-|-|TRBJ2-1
CASSSARTRLNEQFF
TGTGCCAGCAGTTCAGCCCGAACTCGGCTCAATGAGCAGTTCTTC
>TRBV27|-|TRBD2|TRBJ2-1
CASSYRGLAGGREFF
TGTGCCAGCAGTTACCGGGGACTAGCGGGAGGGCGGGAGTTCTTC
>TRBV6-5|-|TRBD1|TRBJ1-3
CASSLDRGPGNTIYF
TGTGCCAGCAGTTTAGACAGGGGCCCAGGAAACACCATATATTTT
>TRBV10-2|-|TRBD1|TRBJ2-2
CARGQGGGTGELFF
TGCGCCAGGGGACAGGGAGGAGGGACCGGGGAGCTGTTTTTT
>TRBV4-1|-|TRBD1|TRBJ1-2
CASSQGGQGAIGYTF
TGCGCCAGCAGCCAAGGGGGACAGGGGGCTATTGGCTACACCTTC
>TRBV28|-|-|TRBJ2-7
CASSFGRGAYEQYF
TGTGCCAGCAGTTTTGGCAGGGGTGCCTACGAGCAGTACTTC
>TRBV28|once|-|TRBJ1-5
CASSLIERGEPQHF
TGTGCCAGCAGTTTAATCGAACGAGGGGAGCCCCAGCATTTT
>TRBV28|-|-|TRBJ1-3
CASSFQRVGNTIYF
TGTGCCAGCAGTTTTCAGAGGGTTGGAAACACCATATATTTT
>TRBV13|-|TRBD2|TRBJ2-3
CASSPRTSGSDTQYF
TGTGCCAGCAGCCCACGGACTAGCGGGTCGGATACGCAGTATTTT
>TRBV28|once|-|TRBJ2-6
CASSDASLTQSRANVLTF
TGTGCCAGCAGTGACGCAAGCTTGACACAAAGTCGGGCCAACGTCCTGACTTTC
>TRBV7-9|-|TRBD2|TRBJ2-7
CASSPRAVSGDSYEQYF
TGTGCCAGCAGCCCCCGGGCAGTTAGCGGGGACTCCTACGAGCAGTACTTC
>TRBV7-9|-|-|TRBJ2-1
CASSQYSGSYNEQFF
TGTGCCAGCAGCCAATATAGCGGCTCCTACAATGAGCAGTTCTTC
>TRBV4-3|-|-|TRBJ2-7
CASSQGNNRNYEQYF
TGCGCCAGCAGCCAAGGGAACAACAGAAACTACGAGCAGTACTTC
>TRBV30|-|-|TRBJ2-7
CAWSKTGPTLFYEQYF
TGTGCCTGGAGCAAAACCGGGCCCACCCTTTTCTACGAGCAGTACTTC
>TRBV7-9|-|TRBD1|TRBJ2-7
CASSSQGAFFHEQYF
TGTGCCAGCAGCTCCCAGGGGGCGTTTTTCCACGAGCAGTACTTC
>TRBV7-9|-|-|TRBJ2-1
CASSPYLNEQFF
TGTGCCAGCAGCCCTTATCTTAATGAGCAGTTCTTC
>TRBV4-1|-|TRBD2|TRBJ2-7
CASSLMNAGTSLTEQYF
TGCGCCAGCAGCTTGATGAATGCCGGGACTAGCTTAACCGAGCAGTACTTC
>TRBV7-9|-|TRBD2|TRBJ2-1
CASSLSGGRPDNEQFF
TGTGCCAGCAGCTTATCGGGCGGGAGGCCGGACAATGAGCAGTTCTTC
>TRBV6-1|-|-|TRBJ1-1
CASSEALLGPANTEAFF
TGTGCCAGCAGTGAAGCGCTTCTGGGCCCGGCGAACACTGAAGCTTTCTTT
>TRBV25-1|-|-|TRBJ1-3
CASALGNTIYF
TGTGCCAGCGCCCTTGGGAACACCATATATTTT
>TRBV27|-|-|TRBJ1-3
CASSPFSGNTIYF
TGTGCCAGCAGCCCCTTCTCTGGAAACACCATATATTTT
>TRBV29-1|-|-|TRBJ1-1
CSVRRGDLNTEAFF
TGCAGCGTCCGGAGGGGCGACTTGAACACTGAAGCTTTCTTT
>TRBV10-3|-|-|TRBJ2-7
CAISESGAGEGYEQYF
TGTGCCATCAGTGAGTCGGGGGCAGGGGAGGGCTACGAGCAGTACTTC
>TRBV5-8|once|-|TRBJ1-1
CASSLPRLNTEAFF
TGTGCCAGCAGCTTGCCTAGGTTGAACACTGAAGCTTTCTTT
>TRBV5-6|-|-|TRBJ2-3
CASSLSTGDTQYF
TGTGCCAGCAGCTTGTCCACCGGTGATACGCAGTATTTT
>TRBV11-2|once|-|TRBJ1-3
CASSLDVGTLSGNTIYF
TGTGCCAGCAGCTTAGATGTGGGGACCCTCTCTGGAAACACCATATATTTT
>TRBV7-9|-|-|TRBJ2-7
CASSLMVGEQYF
TGTGCCAGCAGCTTAATGGTTGGCGAGCAGTACTTC
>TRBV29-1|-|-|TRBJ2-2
CSVLQANTGELFF
TGCAGCGTGTTACAAGCTAACACCGGGGAGCTGTTTTTT
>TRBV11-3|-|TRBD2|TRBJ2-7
CASSLSGTSGYEQYF
TGTGCCAGCAGCTTATCGGGGACTAGCGGTTACGAGCAGTACTTC
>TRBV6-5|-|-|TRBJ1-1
CASSYNPGPTEAFF
TGTGCCAGCAGTTACAACCCAGGGCCCACTGAAGCTTTCTTT
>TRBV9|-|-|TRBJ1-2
CASFSLNGYTF
TGTGCCAGCTTCTCCTTGAATGGCTACACCTTC
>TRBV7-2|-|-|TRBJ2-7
CASRNLRDPVAYEQYF
TGTGCCAGCAGGAACCTCCGGGACCCCGTGGCCTACGAGCAGTACTTC
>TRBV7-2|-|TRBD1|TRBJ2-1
CASSLGGRGTHNEQFF
TGTGCCAGCAGCTTAGGGGGCAGGGGGACCCACAATGAGCAGTTCTTC
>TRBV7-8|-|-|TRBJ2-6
CASSLARGTGANVLTF
TGTGCCAGCAGCTTAGCGAGGGGAACCGGGGCCAACGTCCTGACTTTC
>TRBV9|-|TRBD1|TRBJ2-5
CASSARDREETQYF
TGTGCCAGCAGCGCCCGGGACAGGGAGGAGACCCAGTACTTC
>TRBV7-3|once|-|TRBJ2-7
CASSPDWGHEQYF
TGTGCCAGCAGCCCCGACTGGGGCCACGAGCAGTACTTC